Following are 26 T cell receptor beta chains from one sample sequenced in a study of T cell responses to AZD1222 COVID-19 vaccine. The table came from immunoSEQ multiplex PCR; TCRdb's copy has only in-frame clones and leaves some out. Altogether about 140,000 clones are present, 89% being singletons, with the ten largest covering 2.9%. Sequences were derived from peripheral blood, sampled on day 0 of AZD1222 vaccination. All receptors come from an adult in good health.

This rearrangement joins TRBV6-1 to TRBJ2-5, with a weak D call TRBD2 (6 bases). This CDR3 is built from 18 residues. The germline gives CDR1 MNHNS, CDR2 SASEGT. The V end was cut by 2 bases, the J end by 9 bases, with 28 bases between. The CDR3 DNA reads TGTGCCAGCAGTGAACGCCCCGACGGGCGGGGCCCCTCAGCGGCCCAGTACTTC. Protein product: CASSERPDGRGPSAAQYF.

The chain carries TRBV9 and TRBJ2-3, with TRBD1 identical over 9 bases. CDR3 length: 19 amino acids. Germline CDR1 SGDLS, CDR2 YYNGEE. V was pared by 8 bases and J by 2 bases, with 21 bases of the junction left unmatched. The CDR3, as DNA: TGTGCCAGTGCACGGAAGGGGACAGGGCTATCCGCCTTCACAGATACGCAGTATTTT. This translates into CASARKGTGLSAFTDTQYF.

The chain has TRBV10-2 and TRBJ2-2; D might be TRBD1 (7 bases). Between the trimmed V and J ends, which lost 3 bases and 2 bases, there was a span of 16 bases. The CDR3 is 17 residues long. Germline CDR1 and CDR2: WSHSY and SAAADI. The CDR3 DNA reads TGCGCCAGCAGTGAAAGACCAGGGGGGACTAACACCGGGGAGCTGTTTTTT. Protein product: CASSERPGGTNTGELFF.

The V gene is TRBV6-4, the J gene TRBJ2-1; possibly TRBD2 for D (6 bases). CDR3 size: 14 residues. The V gene lost 6 bases and the J gene lost 7 bases, with 16 bases spanning the gap. CDR1 MRHNA and CDR2 SNTAGT come from the germline V gene. CDR3: CASSPSRGRNEQFF. The CDR3 DNA follows: TGTGCCAGCAGCCCCAGTCGGGGGAGGAATGAGCAGTTCTTC.

The genes are TRBV6-2 or TRBV6-3 and TRBJ2-2; 8 positions match TRBD2. V was clipped by 4 bases and J by 3 bases; unmatched bases: 10. The CDR3 covers 17 residues. Germline assignment: CDR1 MNHEY and CDR2 SVGEGT. DNA of the CDR3: TGTGCCAGCAGTTGGCGGGAGGACGGTTCGGACACCGGGGAGCTGTTTTTT. As protein: CASSWREDGSDTGELFF.

The rearrangement joins TRBV28 to TRBJ2-7; a possible D gene is TRBD1 (5 bases). V was shortened by 5 bases and J by 2 bases, with 16 bases between the two germline ends. CDR1 MDHEN and CDR2 SYDVKM come from the germline V gene. This CDR3 spans 15 amino acids. The CDR3 spells CASSPLGQAAYEQYF. The CDR3 region has the DNA TGTGCCAGCAGTCCTTTGGGGCAGGCAGCCTACGAGCAGTACTTC.

CDR3 amino acids: CASSGLAGGTGELFF. The DNA for the CDR3 is TGTGCCAGCAGCGGACTAGCGGGGGGGACCGGGGAGCTGTTTTTT. V usage is TRBV9 and J usage is TRBJ2-2; TRBD2 matches at 14 bases. V was clipped by 3 bases and J by 5 bases; unmatched bases: 0. CDR1 SGDLS and CDR2 YYNGEE come from the germline V gene. The CDR3 is 15 amino acids.

CDR3 sequence reads: CASRIGWDSGNTIYF. The DNA of the CDR3 is TGTGCCAGCAGAATAGGTTGGGACTCTGGAAACACCATATATTTT. This chain connects TRBV6-5 to TRBJ1-3; D is uncertain. Germline lookup yields CDR1 MNHEY and CDR2 SVGAGI. Trimming took off 6 bases at V and 0 bases at J, with 12 bases between the two ends. CDR3 length equals 15 residues.

This clone was counted only a few times. The chain links TRBV25-1 to TRBJ2-1, with TRBD2 matching over 8 bases. Germline CDR1 is MGHDK and CDR2 is SYGVNS. The CDR3 runs to 15 residues. Trimming removed 4 bases from V and 7 bases from J; junction bases left unmatched: 9. The CDR3 coding sequence is TGTGCCAGCAGTGCGCCTGGCGGGGGGCTAAATGAGCAGTTCTTC. This translates into CASSAPGGGLNEQFF.

V is TRBV5-1 and J is TRBJ2-7, with 16 bases matching TRBD2. V shed 4 bases and J 5 bases; nucleotides not matched to a gene: 6. The CDR3 spans 16 residues. Germline lookup yields CDR1 SGHRS and CDR2 YFSETQ. CDR3 DNA: TGCGCCAGCAGCCCCGGGACTAGCGGGAGGGCCCACGAGCAGTACTTC. It translates to CASSPGTSGRAHEQYF.

This chain links TRBV7-2 with TRBJ2-3; no clear D gene. Germline assignment: CDR1 SGHTA and CDR2 FQGNSA. This CDR3 has 13 amino acids. Trimming removed 6 bases from V and 5 bases from J, with 12 bases in between. The CDR3 DNA is TGTGCCAGCAGTCCCCCGGCAGTAGATACGCAGTATTTT. Encoded protein: CASSPPAVDTQYF.

This chain links TRBV7-8 with TRBJ1-2, with D possibly being TRBD1 (6 bases). The CDR3 is 15 amino acids. V was cut by 5 bases and J by 4 bases, with 17 bases left in between. Per germline, CDR1 SGHVS and CDR2 FQNEAQ. As DNA, the CDR3 is TGTGCCAGCAGCCCAAGCCGTACAGGGATCTATGGCTACACCTTC. Its translation is CASSPSRTGIYGYTF.

The J gene is TRBJ1-4, the V gene TRBV19; no definite D call. The CDR3 has 14 residues. Germline assignment: CDR1 LNHDA and CDR2 SQIVND (reference sequence). Trimming shortened V by 7 bases and J by 8 bases, and 17 bases separated the two germline ends. The CDR3: CASTSRASGEKLFF. DNA for the CDR3: TGTGCCAGTACGTCCCGCGCGAGTGGGGAAAAACTGTTTTTT.

The chain recombines TRBV10-3 with TRBJ2-1, with TRBD2 matching over 11 bases. Germline CDR1 is ENHRY and CDR2 is SYGVKD. The CDR3 has 15 amino acids. Losses at the gene ends were 6 bases for V and 3 bases for J; bases not matched to a gene: 4. CDR3 coding DNA: TGTGCCATCAGGGAGGGACTAGCGGTCTACAATGAGCAGTTCTTC. Protein: CAIREGLAVYNEQFF.

This chain joins TRBV5-1 and TRBJ1-1, with D possibly matching TRBD1 (6 bases). Germline V gives CDR1 SGHRS, CDR2 YFSETQ. The CDR3 totals 14 residues. Between the trimmed V and J ends, which lost 1 base and 5 bases, there was a span of 12 bases. The CDR3 region is CASSLQGRNTEAFF. CDR3 nucleotides: TGCGCCAGCAGCTTGCAGGGGCGCAATACTGAAGCTTTCTTT.

The chain employs TRBV5-5 and TRBJ2-2; 9 positions match TRBD2. V gave up 0 bases and J gave up 2 bases; unmatched junction bases: 5. The CDR3 has 17 residues. From germline, CDR1 is SGHKS and CDR2 YYEKEE (reference sequence). CDR3 bases: TGTGCCAGCAGCTTGGTGTGGCGGGGGGGAAACACCGGGGAGCTGTTTTTT. Encoded protein: CASSLVWRGGNTGELFF.

This clone appeared a few times. The J gene is TRBJ1-1, the V gene TRBV28; tentatively, D is TRBD1 (5 bases). The germline V gene has CDR1 MDHEN and CDR2 SYDVKM. Trimming removed 6 bases from V and 3 bases from J, with 8 bases in between. This CDR3 region has 12 residues. The CDR3 here is CASSRGYTEAFF. In nucleotides, the CDR3 is TGTGCCAGCAGCCGGGGGTACACTGAAGCTTTCTTT. Filled out from reference TRBV28 and TRBJ1-1, the complete variable domain reads DVKVTQSSRYLVKRTGEKVFLECVQDMDHENMFWYRQDPGLGLRLIYFSYDVKMKEKGDIPEGYSVSREKKERFSLILESASTNQTSMYLCASSRGYTEAFFGQGTRLTVV.

This chain joins TRBV7-3 and TRBJ2-3; D unclear. This CDR3 region has 14 residues. Germline-derived CDR1 and CDR2 are SGHTA and FQGTGA. Trimming took 0 bases from V and 1 from J, leaving 5 bases between them. CDR3 protein: CASSLTGGTDTQYF. The CDR3 nucleotides are TGTGCCAGCAGCTTAACTGGCGGCACAGATACGCAGTATTTT.

This clone appeared once. The rearrangement uses TRBV7-2 and TRBJ2-7, with 9 bases matching TRBD2. This CDR3 is 16 amino acids long. The V gene end was trimmed by 5 bases and the J gene end by 7 bases; junction bases not matched to a gene: 15. Looked up from germline, CDR1 is SGHTA and CDR2 is FQGNSA. CDR3 nucleotides: TGTGCCAGCAGCCGCGCCGGTCAAGCGGGAGGTCGTGAGCAGTACTTC. This translates into CASSRAGQAGGREQYF.

The V call is TRBV25-1, the J call TRBJ2-7; D ambiguous. The ends were cut back, 0 bases at V and 8 bases at J, with 11 bases in the middle. Looked up from germline, CDR1 is MGHDK and CDR2 is SYGVNS. The CDR3 loop spans 13 amino acids. CDR3: CASSEYLGSQQYF. The DNA of the CDR3 is TGTGCCAGCAGTGAATATCTAGGATCTCAGCAGTACTTC.

The chain is built from TRBV4-1 and TRBJ1-4; weak D call: TRBD1 (5 bases). Germline V gives CDR1 MGHRA, CDR2 YSYEKL. V was pared by 1 base and J by 7 bases, with 13 bases between. The CDR3 sequence is 15 residues long. CDR3 nucleotide sequence: TGCGCCAGCAGCCAAGGTGGGCAGGGTGGTGAAAAACTGTTTTTT. Protein sequence: CASSQGGQGGEKLFF.

The chain has TRBV28 and TRBJ2-7, with D maybe TRBD2 (5 bases). Looked up from germline, CDR1 is MDHEN and CDR2 is SYDVKM. The V gene lost 4 bases and the J gene lost 3 bases, with 13 bases spanning the gap. This CDR3 is 14 amino acids long. CDR3 nucleotide sequence: TGTGCCAGCAGTTATACGGGGATCGACTACGAGCAGTACTTC. Translating it yields CASSYTGIDYEQYF.

CDR3 protein: CASSPERGLNTEAFF. The CDR3 DNA reads TGTGCCAGCTCACCGGAAAGGGGCCTTAACACTGAAGCTTTCTTT. The chain employs TRBV18 and TRBJ1-1, with D perhaps matching TRBD1 (5 bases). This CDR3 comprises 15 residues. Germline V CDR1 and CDR2: KGHSH, LQKENI. V was clipped by 3 bases and J by 2 bases, with 13 bases between them.

The rearrangement links TRBV6-5 to TRBJ1-2, with D perhaps matching TRBD1 (6 bases). V was trimmed by 2 bases and J by 2 bases, leaving 12 bases between them. The germline gives CDR1 MNHEY, CDR2 SVGAGI. The CDR3 covers 15 residues. CDR3 coding DNA: TGTGCCAGCAGTTACCGCTGGACAGCCAACTATGGCTACACCTTC. Translation gives CASSYRWTANYGYTF.

A single count supports this clone. V usage is TRBV2 and J usage is TRBJ2-7, with 8 bases matching TRBD2. With 6 bases clipped from V and 6 bases from J, the junction kept 7 bases outside the gene matches. CDR1 and CDR2 (germline): SNHLY, FYNNEI. The CDR3 extends over 13 amino acids. CDR3 DNA: TGTGCCAGCAGCGGGACTAGAAGTTTCGAGCAGTACTTC. Residues: CASSGTRSFEQYF.

The chain is built from TRBV5-6 and TRBJ1-2; 7 bases map to TRBD1. The CDR3 spans 14 residues. V lost 5 bases, J lost 4 bases, and 8 bases stayed unmatched. Germline CDR1 is SGHDT and CDR2 is YYEEEE. The CDR3 spells CASSQTGSGYGYTF. CDR3 nucleotides: TGTGCCAGCAGTCAGACAGGGAGCGGCTATGGCTACACCTTC.